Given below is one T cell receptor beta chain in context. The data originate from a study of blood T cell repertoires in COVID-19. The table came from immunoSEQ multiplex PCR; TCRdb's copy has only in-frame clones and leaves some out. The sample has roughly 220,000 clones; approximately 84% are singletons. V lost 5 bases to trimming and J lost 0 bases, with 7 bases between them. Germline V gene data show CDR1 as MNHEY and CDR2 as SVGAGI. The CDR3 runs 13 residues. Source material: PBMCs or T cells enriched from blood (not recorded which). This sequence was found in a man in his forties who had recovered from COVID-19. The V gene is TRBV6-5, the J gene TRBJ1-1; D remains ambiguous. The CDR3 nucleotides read TGTGCCAGCAGTCCTAATATGAACACTGAAGCTTTCTTT. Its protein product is CASSPNMNTEAFF.